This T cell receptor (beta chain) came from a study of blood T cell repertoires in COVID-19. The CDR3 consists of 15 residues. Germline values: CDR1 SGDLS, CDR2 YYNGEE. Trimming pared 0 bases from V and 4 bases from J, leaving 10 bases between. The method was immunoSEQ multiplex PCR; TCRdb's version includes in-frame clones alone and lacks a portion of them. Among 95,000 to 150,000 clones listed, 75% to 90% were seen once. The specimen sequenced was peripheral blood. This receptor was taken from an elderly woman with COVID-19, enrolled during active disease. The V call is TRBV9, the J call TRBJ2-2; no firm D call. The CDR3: CASSVGRFPTGELFF. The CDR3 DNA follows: TGTGCCAGCAGCGTAGGTAGATTTCCCACCGGGGAGCTGTTTTTT.